These T cell receptor beta chains were read from a single sample in a study of T cell changes during pregnancy in multiple sclerosis. Some clones are missing from TCRdb's copy, which holds only in-frame ones; the method was immunoSEQ multiplex PCR. This repertoire shows 17,000 or so clones, around 97% found once; its top ten account for about 0.94%. This specimen consisted of peripheral blood, obtained in the third trimester of pregnancy. The receptors derive from a female donor with multiple sclerosis, enrolled in a pregnancy study. Both conserved end residues are part of each CDR3. D genes are given only for firm matches. Expanded clones get a size class; other rows say once, few or many, or leave the size out.

j_gene: TRBJ2-3
d_gene: TRBD2
v_gene: TRBV2
abundance: .
CDR3nt: TGTGCCAGCAGTGTCAAAGCGGGACGGACACTAACTAGCACAGATACGCAGTATTTT
CDR3aa: CASSVKAGRTLTSTDTQYF

j_gene: TRBJ1-2
d_gene: TRBD1
v_gene: TRBV5-4
abundance: .
CDR3nt: TGTGCCAGCAGCCAAATTGAACTCAGGACAGGGCATGGCTACACCTTC
CDR3aa: CASSQIELRTGHGYTF

j_gene: TRBJ2-1
d_gene: .
v_gene: TRBV28
abundance: .
CDR3nt: TGTGCCAGCAGCACCTTGCAGCGGGACACCTACAATGAGCAGTTCTTC
CDR3aa: CASSTLQRDTYNEQFF

j_gene: TRBJ2-1
d_gene: TRBD2
v_gene: TRBV15
abundance: .
CDR3nt: TGTGCCACCAGCAGTAGACTAGCGGGGGATAGGGATGAGCAGTTCTTC
CDR3aa: CATSSRLAGDRDEQFF

j_gene: TRBJ1-5
d_gene: .
v_gene: TRBV7-2
abundance: .
CDR3nt: TGTGCCAGCAGAGAAGTAACAGGGAACAATCAGCCCCAGCATTTT
CDR3aa: CASREVTGNNQPQHF

j_gene: TRBJ1-4
d_gene: .
v_gene: TRBV5-1
abundance: .
CDR3nt: TGCGCCAGCAGCTTGGAACCCGGGAGACCTTTGGCAACTAATGAAAAACTGTTTTTT
CDR3aa: CASSLEPGRPLATNEKLFF

j_gene: TRBJ2-7
d_gene: TRBD1
v_gene: TRBV5-1
abundance: .
CDR3nt: TGCGCCAGCAGCTTGACACCACAGGGGTACGAGCAGTACTTC
CDR3aa: CASSLTPQGYEQYF

j_gene: TRBJ2-2
d_gene: TRBD1
v_gene: TRBV10-3
abundance: .
CDR3nt: TGTGCCATCAGTACCGGGACAGGAAACACCGGGGAGCTGTTTTTT
CDR3aa: CAISTGTGNTGELFF

j_gene: TRBJ1-1
d_gene: .
v_gene: TRBV27
abundance: .
CDR3nt: TGTGCCAGCAGTTTATCGAAGAGGAACACTGAAGCTTTCTTT
CDR3aa: CASSLSKRNTEAFF

j_gene: TRBJ2-1
d_gene: .
v_gene: TRBV14
abundance: .
CDR3nt: TGTGCCAGCAGCCAAGACCCCCCGGCGCGGGGAGGGCAGTTCTTC
CDR3aa: CASSQDPPARGGQFF

j_gene: TRBJ1-2
d_gene: .
v_gene: TRBV30
abundance: once
CDR3nt: TGTGCCTGGAGTGTACAGCATTCTAACTATGGCTACACCTTC
CDR3aa: CAWSVQHSNYGYTF

j_gene: TRBJ2-7
d_gene: TRBD1
v_gene: TRBV7-9
abundance: once
CDR3nt: TGTGCCAGCAGACGAGAGACAGGGTTTGGGTACGAGCAGTACTTC
CDR3aa: CASRRETGFGYEQYF

j_gene: TRBJ2-7
d_gene: TRBD2
v_gene: TRBV18
abundance: .
CDR3nt: TGTGCCAGCTCACCGGGACTAGCGGGAGGCGAGCAGTACTTC
CDR3aa: CASSPGLAGGEQYF

j_gene: TRBJ1-2
d_gene: .
v_gene: TRBV7-9
abundance: .
CDR3nt: TGTGCCAGCAGCCTAGAGCCGAGGACAGAGTATGGCTACACCTTC
CDR3aa: CASSLEPRTEYGYTF

j_gene: TRBJ2-7
d_gene: TRBD2
v_gene: TRBV9
abundance: .
CDR3nt: TGTGCCAGCAGCCCACAGGGGGCGAAGACTAGCGGGAGAGCCTACGAGCAGTACTTC
CDR3aa: CASSPQGAKTSGRAYEQYF

j_gene: TRBJ1-1
d_gene: .
v_gene: TRBV18
abundance: .
CDR3nt: TGTGCCAGCTCACCGGTAAAAAACATACTGAACACTGAAGCTTTCTTT
CDR3aa: CASSPVKNILNTEAFF

j_gene: TRBJ2-1
d_gene: .
v_gene: TRBV6-1
abundance: .
CDR3nt: TGTGCCAGCAAGGGGCAGGGAAGGGTTTTTTATGAGCAGTTCTTC
CDR3aa: CASKGQGRVFYEQFF

j_gene: TRBJ2-1
d_gene: TRBD2
v_gene: TRBV7-9
abundance: .
CDR3nt: TGTGCCAGCAGCCCTAGCGGGGGGAAAAACAATGAGCAGTTCTTC
CDR3aa: CASSPSGGKNNEQFF

j_gene: TRBJ2-1
d_gene: TRBD2
v_gene: TRBV5-1
abundance: .
CDR3nt: TGCGCCAGCAGCCCCGGGGGGGGGCTAAGTGAGCAGTTCTTC
CDR3aa: CASSPGGGLSEQFF

j_gene: TRBJ1-6
d_gene: .
v_gene: TRBV7-2
abundance: .
CDR3nt: TGTGCCAGCAGCTTATCGGTTAATTCACCCCTCCACTTT
CDR3aa: CASSLSVNSPLHF

j_gene: TRBJ2-7
d_gene: .
v_gene: TRBV23-1
abundance: once
CDR3nt: TGCGCCAGCAGTCAAGAGGCCGGGGAAACTAGCTGCGAGCAGTACTTC
CDR3aa: CASSQEAGETSCEQYF

j_gene: TRBJ2-3
d_gene: TRBD2
v_gene: TRBV7-7
abundance: .
CDR3nt: TGTGCCAGCAGCCCCCGAAGTAGCGGGGGCGGCAGCACAGATACGCAGTATTTT
CDR3aa: CASSPRSSGGGSTDTQYF

j_gene: TRBJ2-3
d_gene: TRBD2
v_gene: TRBV23-1
abundance: .
CDR3nt: TGCGCCAGCAGTCGGGGGGGGGATAGCACAGATACGCAGTATTTT
CDR3aa: CASSRGGDSTDTQYF

j_gene: TRBJ1-5
d_gene: TRBD1
v_gene: TRBV7-6
abundance: .
CDR3nt: TGTGCCAGCAGCCCCACAGGGGGTTCTCAGCCCCAGCATTTT
CDR3aa: CASSPTGGSQPQHF

j_gene: TRBJ1-6
d_gene: TRBD1
v_gene: TRBV2
abundance: .
CDR3nt: TGTGCCAGCAGCGCTTTTAGGCTTCGGGACAGGGAACGGTCACCCCTCCACTTT
CDR3aa: CASSAFRLRDRERSPLHF

j_gene: TRBJ2-5
d_gene: .
v_gene: TRBV2
abundance: .
CDR3nt: TGTGCCAGCACCCTGAACAGAGAGACCCAGTACTTC
CDR3aa: CASTLNRETQYF

j_gene: TRBJ2-7
d_gene: .
v_gene: TRBV7-9
abundance: .
CDR3nt: TGTGCCAGCAGTTTAGTCGGGGGCTCCTACGAGCAGTACTTC
CDR3aa: CASSLVGGSYEQYF

j_gene: TRBJ2-3
d_gene: .
v_gene: TRBV19
abundance: .
CDR3nt: TGTGCCAGTTCGACCAGGGGCCCCACAGATACGCAGTATTTT
CDR3aa: CASSTRGPTDTQYF

j_gene: TRBJ1-4
d_gene: .
v_gene: TRBV9
abundance: .
CDR3nt: TGTGCCAGCAGCGTAGGAACAGCCGTTGAAAAACTGTTTTTT
CDR3aa: CASSVGTAVEKLFF

j_gene: TRBJ1-5
d_gene: .
v_gene: TRBV19
abundance: .
CDR3nt: TGTGCCAGTAGTGGGAGGGCCGGTCAGCCCCAGCATTTT
CDR3aa: CASSGRAGQPQHF

j_gene: TRBJ1-1
d_gene: .
v_gene: TRBV4-1
abundance: .
CDR3nt: TGCGCCAGCAGCCAGGGGTTGGGGGGTCTTAACACTGAAGCTTTCTTT
CDR3aa: CASSQGLGGLNTEAFF

j_gene: TRBJ2-1
d_gene: TRBD2
v_gene: TRBV19
abundance: .
CDR3nt: TGTGCCAGTAGTATAAACGGCGGGGGGGTAAATGAGCAGTTCTTC
CDR3aa: CASSINGGGVNEQFF

j_gene: TRBJ2-7
d_gene: .
v_gene: TRBV12-1
abundance: once
CDR3nt: TGTGCCAGCAGCCCCTGGGACAGGGGGCCCTACGAGCAGTACTTC
CDR3aa: CASSPWDRGPYEQYF

j_gene: TRBJ1-5
d_gene: .
v_gene: TRBV19
abundance: .
CDR3nt: TGTGCCAGTAGTAACCACAGAGTTTATAGCAATCAGCCCCAGCATTTT
CDR3aa: CASSNHRVYSNQPQHF

j_gene: TRBJ2-7
d_gene: TRBD2
v_gene: TRBV11-2
abundance: .
CDR3nt: TGTGCCAGCAGCTTAGACGCGGGAGGCCCCTACGAGCAGTACTTC
CDR3aa: CASSLDAGGPYEQYF

j_gene: TRBJ1-2
d_gene: TRBD1
v_gene: TRBV7-2
abundance: .
CDR3nt: TGTGCCAGCAGCTCCGAGGGGGCCGCGGACTATGGCTACACCTTC
CDR3aa: CASSSEGAADYGYTF

j_gene: TRBJ2-7
d_gene: TRBD2
v_gene: TRBV15
abundance: .
CDR3nt: TGTGCCACCAGCAGAGATCGACTAGCGGGATCTTATGACGAGCAGTACTTC
CDR3aa: CATSRDRLAGSYDEQYF

j_gene: TRBJ2-3
d_gene: .
v_gene: TRBV12-5
abundance: once
CDR3nt: TGTGCTAGTGGTTTTATCACAGATACGCAGTATTTT
CDR3aa: CASGFITDTQYF

j_gene: TRBJ2-5
d_gene: .
v_gene: TRBV7-2
abundance: .
CDR3nt: TGTGCCAGCAGCCCCCAGGGGTTTCTTGGCCAGACCGCCGACTTC
CDR3aa: CASSPQGFLGQTADF

j_gene: TRBJ1-1
d_gene: TRBD1
v_gene: TRBV27
abundance: .
CDR3nt: TGTGCCAGCAGCCGAACAGGGGCTAAGGGTGCTTTCTTT
CDR3aa: CASSRTGAKGAFF

j_gene: TRBJ1-1
d_gene: .
v_gene: TRBV2
abundance: .
CDR3nt: TGTGCCAGCGCTATCCTCCAGGGTAACACTGAAGCTTTCTTT
CDR3aa: CASAILQGNTEAFF

j_gene: TRBJ2-4
d_gene: TRBD1
v_gene: TRBV7-8
abundance: .
CDR3nt: TGTGCCAGCAGCTTCTATACGGGACAGACCAAAAACATTCAGTACTTC
CDR3aa: CASSFYTGQTKNIQYF

j_gene: TRBJ1-1
d_gene: TRBD1
v_gene: TRBV2
abundance: .
CDR3nt: TGTGCCAGCAGCCGCGGACAGGGGGCAGGCACTGAAGCTTTCTTT
CDR3aa: CASSRGQGAGTEAFF

j_gene: TRBJ2-1
d_gene: TRBD1
v_gene: TRBV10-3
abundance: .
CDR3nt: TGTGCCATCAAATCCCGGGACAGCGATAGCTCCTACAATGAGCAGTTCTTC
CDR3aa: CAIKSRDSDSSYNEQFF

j_gene: TRBJ2-1
d_gene: .
v_gene: TRBV5-6
abundance: .
CDR3nt: TGTGCCAGCAGCTTGGCCCTCACAGAGAGCTCCTACAATGAGCAGTTCTTC
CDR3aa: CASSLALTESSYNEQFF

j_gene: TRBJ2-1
d_gene: .
v_gene: TRBV19
abundance: .
CDR3nt: TGTGCCAGTAGCCCCTTAAGTTCAGCCTACAATGAGCAGTTCTTC
CDR3aa: CASSPLSSAYNEQFF

j_gene: TRBJ2-1
d_gene: TRBD2
v_gene: TRBV7-2
abundance: .
CDR3nt: TGTGCCAGCAGCTTGGAGGGACTAGCGGCAAGCTCCTACAATGAGCAGTTCTTC
CDR3aa: CASSLEGLAASSYNEQFF

j_gene: TRBJ2-7
d_gene: TRBD2
v_gene: TRBV10-2
abundance: .
CDR3nt: TGCGCCAGCAGTGAGTCGAGCGGGAGCTCCTACGAGCAGTACTTC
CDR3aa: CASSESSGSSYEQYF

j_gene: TRBJ2-2
d_gene: .
v_gene: TRBV11-2
abundance: .
CDR3nt: TGTGCCAGCAGCCCATGGGTCGGGACAAACACCGGGGAGCTGTTTTTT
CDR3aa: CASSPWVGTNTGELFF

j_gene: TRBJ1-1
d_gene: TRBD1
v_gene: TRBV5-4
abundance: .
CDR3nt: TGTGCCAGCAGATATCAGGGGGCGAACACTGAAGCTTTCTTT
CDR3aa: CASRYQGANTEAFF

j_gene: TRBJ1-2
d_gene: TRBD1
v_gene: TRBV6-5
abundance: .
CDR3nt: TGTGCCAGCAGTTATAGGACAGGGGGTTATGGCTACACCTTC
CDR3aa: CASSYRTGGYGYTF

j_gene: TRBJ2-6
d_gene: .
v_gene: TRBV7-9
abundance: .
CDR3nt: TGTGCCAGCAGCGTGAAGAGGGGGGGGGCCGGTGGGGCCAACGTCCTGACTTTC
CDR3aa: CASSVKRGGAGGANVLTF

j_gene: TRBJ2-6
d_gene: TRBD2
v_gene: TRBV7-8
abundance: .
CDR3nt: TGTGCCAGCAGCTTCGGCTTGCGGGGGGCTAGTGGGGCCAACGTCCTGACTTTC
CDR3aa: CASSFGLRGASGANVLTF

j_gene: TRBJ2-1
d_gene: TRBD2
v_gene: TRBV7-8
abundance: .
CDR3nt: TGTGCCAGCAGTGCACCTCCGGGACTATTCCATGAGCAGTTCTTC
CDR3aa: CASSAPPGLFHEQFF

j_gene: TRBJ1-2
d_gene: .
v_gene: TRBV6-5
abundance: .
CDR3nt: TGTGCCAGCAGCCTTCACCCGGGAGGCTACACCTTC
CDR3aa: CASSLHPGGYTF